These 28 T cell receptor beta chains share one sample of origin, sequenced in a study of blood T cell repertoires in COVID-19. TCRdb's copy holds only in-frame clones and misses some; the assay was immunoSEQ multiplex PCR. The table shows roughly 300,000 clones, with about 90% occurring only once. The sequencing sample was made of PBMCs or T cells enriched from blood (not recorded which). These TCRs come from a woman in her 30s who had recovered from COVID-19.

The genes are TRBV5-6 and TRBJ1-3, with 8 bases that match TRBD1. Germline CDR1 is SGHDT and CDR2 is YYEEEE. The CDR3 contains 14 residues. Unmatched junction bases numbered 2, after V lost 2 bases and J lost 4 bases. DNA for the CDR3: TGTGCCAGCAGCTTCAGGGGGCGAGGAAACACCATATATTTT. It specifies CASSFRGRGNTIYF. Variable domain in full (rest from reference TRBV5-6 and TRBJ1-3): DAGVTQSPTHLIKTRGQQVTLRCSPKSGHDTVSWYQQALGQGPQFIFQYYEEEERQRGNFPDRFSGHQFPNYSSELNVNALLLGDSALYLCASSFRGRGNTIYFGEGSWLTVV.

This clone occurred once. This chain joins TRBV29-1 and TRBJ1-4; D is unresolved. The germline V and J ends were trimmed by 5 bases and 6 bases, with 13 bases remaining between them. Germline V gives CDR1 SQVTM, CDR2 ANQGSEA. This CDR3 is built from 13 residues. As DNA, the CDR3 is TGCAGCGTTCTCGGGGTAGGGCATGAAAAACTGTTTTTT. Its translation: CSVLGVGHEKLFF.

This chain connects TRBV9 to TRBJ2-1; 7 bases are shared with TRBD1. The CDR3 runs 14 residues. The germline gives CDR1 SGDLS, CDR2 YYNGEE. Trimming at V came to 0 bases and at J to 9 bases, leaving 6 bases not matched to a gene. DNA for the CDR3: TGTGCCAGCAGCGTAGTGACAGGGTACGGTGAGCAGTTCTTC. This codes for CASSVVTGYGEQFF. Based on the CDR3 plus reference TRBV9 and TRBJ2-1, the full variable domain is DSGVTQTPKHLITATGQRVTLRCSPRSGDLSVYWYQQSLDQGLQFLIQYYNGEERAKGNILERFSAQQFPDLHSELNLSSLELGDSALYFCASSVVTGYGEQFFGPGTRLTVL.

CDR3 amino acids: CSASGLAGRGETQYF. DNA of the CDR3: TGCAGTGCTAGTGGACTAGCGGGGCGAGGAGAGACCCAGTACTTC. The chain uses TRBV20-1 and TRBJ2-5, with 12 bases matching TRBD2. This CDR3 is 15 amino acids long. V shed 3 bases, J shed 4 bases, and the junction held 6 bases outside the gene matches. Looked up from germline, CDR1 is DFQATT and CDR2 is SNEGSKA (reference sequence).

The genes are TRBV19 and TRBJ1-1; D is possibly TRBD1 (5 bases). The CDR3 is made up of 14 amino acids. Between the trimmed V and J ends, which lost 4 bases and 0 bases, there was a span of 9 bases. Germline V lookup: CDR1 LNHDA, CDR2 SQIVND (reference sequence). Here the CDR3 DNA reads TGTGCCAGTAGTAGGGGCGATATGAACACTGAAGCTTTCTTT. Its protein is CASSRGDMNTEAFF.

This clone has just a few counts. CDR3 sequence (DNA): TGTGCCTGGAGTTACTCCGGGACAGGGAACCGCCAGCCCCAGCATTTT. It encodes CAWSYSGTGNRQPQHF. V usage is TRBV30 and J usage is TRBJ1-5; 9 positions match TRBD1. Germline CDR1 GTSNPN, CDR2 SVGIG (reference sequence). The CDR3 totals 16 residues. J gave up 7 bases and V 2 bases, and 12 bases lay outside the gene matches.

The count of this clone is one. The CDR3, as DNA: TGTGCCAGCAGCCCCAAGGGAGATGCTTGGGAGACCCAGTACTTC. Residues: CASSPKGDAWETQYF. V is TRBV11-3 and J is TRBJ2-5; D might be TRBD2 (5 bases). Germline V lookup: CDR1 SGHNT, CDR2 YENEEA. This CDR3 is built from 15 residues. V was trimmed by 5 bases and J by 5 bases, leaving 18 bases between them.

The J gene is TRBJ2-1, the V gene TRBV6-1; 10 bases are a match to TRBD1. Germline V gene lookup returns CDR1 MNHNS and CDR2 SASEGT. The CDR3 sequence is 16 residues long. With V trimmed by 2 bases and J by 4 bases, 5 bases remained unmatched. The CDR3 DNA follows: TGTGCCAGCAGTGAATATGGGACAGGGGTTTACAATGAGCAGTTCTTC. The encoded protein is CASSEYGTGVYNEQFF.

CDR3 nucleotide sequence: TGTGCCAGCAGCCCATCCACCAGTTGGGGGGGAGGGACTGAAGCTTTCTTT. It translates to CASSPSTSWGGGTEAFF. This chain links TRBV7-8 with TRBJ1-1; D might be TRBD1 (5 bases). The CDR3 covers 17 residues. Germline CDR1 and CDR2: SGHVS and FQNEAQ. V dropped 5 bases and J dropped 5 bases, with 24 bases sitting between them.

This chain joins TRBV4-2 and TRBJ2-3; 7 bases line up with TRBD1. This CDR3 comprises 14 residues. CDR1 is LGHNA and CDR2 is YNFKEQ in the germline V gene. Trimming at V came to 1 base and at J to 5 bases, leaving 3 bases not matched to a gene. CDR3 nucleotide sequence: TGTGCCAGCAGCCAAGGACAGGGAATAGATACGCAGTATTTT. Translated, it gives CASSQGQGIDTQYF.

The chain has TRBV28 and TRBJ1-6; no clear D. The CDR3 runs 14 residues. Trimming took 9 bases from V and 10 from J, leaving 19 bases between them. Germline V gene data show CDR1 as MDHEN and CDR2 as SYDVKM. The CDR3 sequence: CASHGPSITSPLHF. CDR3 DNA sequence: TGTGCCAGTCATGGGCCCTCGATTACCTCACCCCTCCACTTT.

The chain links TRBV13 to TRBJ1-2; 7 bases are shared with TRBD1. V lost 5 bases to trimming and J lost 2 bases; unmatched junction nucleotides: 5. From germline, CDR1 is PRHDT and CDR2 FYEKMQ (reference sequence). This CDR3 is built from 14 residues. The CDR3 DNA is TGTGCCAGCAGCCCCAGGGACAGAAACTATGGCTACACCTTC. Translating it yields CASSPRDRNYGYTF.

This clone has a handful of counts. The chain couples TRBV19 to TRBJ1-6; possibly TRBD1 for D (5 bases). With 4 bases removed from V and 9 bases from J, the gap between germline ends came to 19 bases. This CDR3 region has 16 residues. In germline, CDR1 is LNHDA, CDR2 SQIVND (reference sequence). CDR3 residues: CASSSQVGGVGSPLHF. The CDR3 DNA reads TGTGCCAGTAGTAGCCAGGTGGGGGGAGTAGGTTCACCCCTCCACTTT.

The chain recombines TRBV5-1 with TRBJ2-1; the D gene is possibly TRBD1 (6 bases). Trimming shortened V by 0 bases and J by 0 bases, and 13 bases separated the two germline ends. The CDR3 covers 17 residues. Germline V gives CDR1 SGHRS, CDR2 YFSETQ. This CDR3 is CASSLEPGTRSYNEQFF. DNA of the CDR3: TGCGCCAGCAGCTTGGAGCCCGGGACACGCTCCTACAATGAGCAGTTCTTC.

The rearrangement joins TRBV5-1 to TRBJ1-2, with 8 bases matching TRBD1. J was trimmed by 2 bases and V by 4 bases; bases with no gene match: 4. CDR1 and CDR2 from the germline V gene are SGHRS and YFSETQ. This CDR3 is 14 amino acids long. The CDR3 region is CASSQDRANYGYTF. CDR3 nucleotide sequence: TGCGCCAGCAGCCAGGACAGGGCCAACTATGGCTACACCTTC. The full variable domain, its missing parts supplied by reference TRBV5-1 and TRBJ1-2, is KAGVTQTPRYLIKTRGQQVTLSCSPISGHRSVSWYQQTPGQGLQFLFEYFSETQRNKGNFPGRFSGRQFSNSRSEMNVSTLELGDSALYLCASSQDRANYGYTFGSGTRLTVV.

V is TRBV7-9 and J is TRBJ1-6, with 8 bases identical to TRBD1. Germline V gene data show CDR1 as SEHNR and CDR2 as FQNEAQ (reference sequence). V gave up 3 bases and J gave up 5 bases; unmatched junction bases: 6. The CDR3 extends over 16 amino acids. This CDR3 reads CASSFRGRGNNSPLHF. CDR3 nucleotides: TGTGCCAGCAGCTTCAGGGGGCGCGGGAATAATTCACCCCTCCACTTT.

The V call is TRBV6-4, the J call TRBJ2-4; 9 bases agree with TRBD1. Trimming cost V 7 bases and J 0 bases; bases outside gene matches: 13. Germline CDR1 and CDR2: MRHNA and SNTAGT. CDR3 length equals 18 residues. CDR3 coding DNA: TGTGCCAGCATGGCGGGGACAGGGCCGGAGCTAGCCAAAAACATTCAGTACTTC. Its protein product is CASMAGTGPELAKNIQYF.

This clone was seen at least ten times. The genes are TRBV7-9 and TRBJ1-6; D remains ambiguous. The germline CDR1 and CDR2 sequences are SEHNR and FQNEAQ (reference sequence). The ends were cut back, 11 bases at V and 6 bases at J, with 11 bases in the middle. The CDR3 has 12 residues. Written as DNA, the CDR3 is TGTGCCGCAACCTACGGTAATTCACCCCTCCACTTT. Protein: CAATYGNSPLHF. Together with reference TRBV7-9 and TRBJ1-6, the CDR3 gives the full variable domain: DTGVSQNPRHKITKRGQNVTFRCDPISEHNRLYWYRQTLGQGPEFLTYFQNEAQLEKSRLLSDRFSAERPKGSFSTLEIQRTEQGDSAMYLCAATYGNSPLHFGNGTRLTVT.

This chain joins TRBV12-3 or TRBV12-4 and TRBJ1-1, with no clear D. This CDR3 is 13 amino acids long. V lost 2 bases and J 1 base, leaving 5 bases between the germline ends. This CDR3 reads CASSLTWNTEAFF. Written as DNA, the CDR3 is TGTGCCAGCAGTTTAACATGGAACACTGAAGCTTTCTTT.

V gene TRBV11-2 combines with J gene TRBJ2-2, with D possibly being TRBD2 (5 bases). Per the germline V gene, CDR1 is SGHAT and CDR2 is FQNNGV. The CDR3 extends over 17 amino acids. V lost 5 bases to trimming and J lost 0 bases, with 16 bases between them. The CDR3 here is CASSLRGQAANTGELFF. For the CDR3, the DNA is TGTGCCAGCAGCCTACGAGGGCAGGCTGCGAACACCGGGGAGCTGTTTTTT.

The chain combines TRBV19 with TRBJ1-5; D gene uncertain. V lost 3 bases and J 4 bases, leaving 10 bases between the germline ends. CDR1 is LNHDA and CDR2 is SQIVND in the germline V gene (reference sequence). The CDR3 contains 14 residues. This CDR3 reads CASSMRMVNQPQHF. As DNA, the CDR3 is TGTGCCAGTAGTATGAGGATGGTAAATCAGCCCCAGCATTTT.

This rearrangement joins TRBV5-6 to TRBJ1-1, with TRBD1 matching 7 bases. The CDR3 covers 14 residues. CDR1 is SGHDT and CDR2 is YYEEEE in the germline V gene. V lost 6 bases, J lost 6 bases, and 11 bases stayed unmatched. This CDR3 reads CASTMTGFFAEAFF. As DNA, the CDR3 is TGTGCCAGCACTATGACAGGGTTTTTCGCTGAAGCTTTCTTT. Full variable domain (outside the CDR3, taken from reference TRBV5-6 and TRBJ1-1): DAGVTQSPTHLIKTRGQQVTLRCSPKSGHDTVSWYQQALGQGPQFIFQYYEEEERQRGNFPDRFSGHQFPNYSSELNVNALLLGDSALYLCASTMTGFFAEAFFGQGTRLTVV.

This sequence joins TRBV2 and TRBJ1-1, with 9 bases aligning to TRBD1. CDR1 and CDR2 from the germline V gene are SNHLY and FYNNEI. The V gene end was trimmed by 5 bases and the J gene end by 6 bases; junction bases not matched to a gene: 7. The CDR3 loop spans 14 amino acids. CDR3 nucleotide sequence: TGTGCCAGCAGTCAATGGGACAGGGCTTCTGAAGCTTTCTTT. Its protein is CASSQWDRASEAFF. The whole variable domain, filled in from reference TRBV2 and TRBJ1-1, reads EPEVTQTPSHQVTQMGQEVILRCVPISNHLYFYWYRQILGQKVEFLVSFYNNEISEKSEIFDDQFSVERPDGSNFTLKIRSTKLEDSAMYFCASSQWDRASEAFFGQGTRLTVV.

The CDR3 nucleotides read TGTGCCAGTAGTACGGACAGGGAGGCTCCCACTGAAGCTTTCTTT. This translates into CASSTDREAPTEAFF. The chain uses TRBV19 and TRBJ1-1; TRBD1 agrees at 8 bases. Unmatched junction bases numbered 8, after V lost 4 bases and J lost 4 bases. Germline values: CDR1 LNHDA, CDR2 SQIVND (reference sequence). The length of the CDR3 is 15 residues. Full variable domain (rest looked up from reference TRBV19 and TRBJ1-1): DGGITQSPKYLFRKEGQNVTLSCEQNLNHDAMYWYRQDPGQGLRLIYYSQIVNDFQKGDIAEGYSVSREKKESFPLTVTSAQKNPTAFYLCASSTDREAPTEAFFGQGTRLTVV.

V is TRBV19 and J is TRBJ1-2, with D possibly TRBD1 on 5 matching bases. The CDR3 length is 12 residues. The ends were cut back, 5 bases at V and 7 bases at J, with 11 bases in the middle. Germline CDR1 and CDR2: LNHDA and SQIVND (reference sequence). This chain's CDR3 is CASSLGGFGYTF. CDR3 DNA sequence: TGTGCCAGTAGTCTGGGGGGATTTGGCTACACCTTC.

The chain couples TRBV5-1 to TRBJ2-7; D might be TRBD1 (5 bases). Per germline, CDR1 SGHRS and CDR2 YFSETQ. Trimming took off 0 bases at V and 3 bases at J, with 10 bases between the two ends. There are 14 residues in the CDR3. In DNA form, the CDR3 reads TGCGCCAGCAGCTTGGACAGGCGCAACTACGAGCAGTACTTC. Protein: CASSLDRRNYEQYF.

This clone was seen a few times. The chain couples TRBV7-8 to TRBJ1-1, with 7 nucleotides matching TRBD1. V lost 7 bases and J lost 3; bases outside the gene matches: 17. This CDR3 is 17 amino acids long. Germline CDR1 SGHVS, CDR2 FQNEAQ. The CDR3 sequence is CASTIAAAGGIYTEAFF. In DNA form, the CDR3 reads TGTGCCAGCACCATAGCGGCGGCAGGGGGTATTTACACTGAAGCTTTCTTT. The whole variable domain, filled in from reference TRBV7-8 and TRBJ1-1, reads GAGVSQSPRYKVAKRGQDVALRCDPISGHVSLFWYQQALGQGPEFLTYFQNEAQLDKSGLPSDRFFAERPEGSVSTLKIQRTQQEDSAVYLCASTIAAAGGIYTEAFFGQGTRLTVV.

This chain uses TRBV7-3 with TRBJ1-6; TRBD1 matches 8 bases. J lost 8 bases, V lost 5 bases, and 5 bases had no gene match. CDR3 length equals 14 residues. Germline V gene data show CDR1 as SGHTA and CDR2 as FQGTGA. In DNA, the CDR3 is TGTGCCAGCAGCCAAGGACAGGGCCATTCACCCCTCCACTTT. Its protein product is CASSQGQGHSPLHF.